This passage covers 20 T cell receptor beta chains from one sample sequenced in a study of breast tumors, draining lymph nodes, adjacent tissues. Axillary draining lymph nodes of breast cancer patients supplied the node samples. Using its own MiXCR run on the multiplex PCR reads, TCRdb lists one record per CDR3 protein. In the table there are 200,000 or so distinct CDR3 sequences, around 33% of which are singletons. Sequencing was done on a sample of axillary lymph node tissue. The receptors were sampled from a female donor with breast cancer. Some clones in this sample may be carry-over from other donors' samples.

Ten or more counts support this clonotype. The genes are TRBV6-2 or TRBV6-3 and TRBJ1-2; D perhaps matches TRBD1 (5 bases). Trimming took off 2 bases at V and 4 bases at J, with 17 bases between the two ends. Germline lookup yields CDR1 MNHEY and CDR2 SVGEGT. CDR3 length: 16 residues. CDR3 DNA: TGTGCCAGCAGTTACGGGACTAAGGGTCGCGGCTATGGCTACACCTTC. It is translated as CASSYGTKGRGYGYTF.

This clonotype has a count of ten or more. The chain has TRBV30 and TRBJ1-2, with TRBD1 as a possible D gene (5 bases). CDR1 is GTSNPN and CDR2 is SVGIG in the germline V gene (reference sequence). CDR3 length: 14 amino acids. V lost 0 bases to trimming and J lost 8 bases, with 16 bases between them. The CDR3 nucleotides are TGTGCCTGGAGTGTACGGGACCCCTGGGGAGGCTACACCTTC. Encoded protein: CAWSVRDPWGGYTF.

Details on this clonotype: A much larger clone lies one base from this, so it may be a read error. The chain links TRBV7-3 to TRBJ2-5, with D possibly being TRBD2 (5 bases). This CDR3 has 14 amino acids. Germline CDR1 SGHTA, CDR2 FQGTGA. The CDR3 DNA sequence: TGTGCCAGCAGCCCCGGGATCCGACAAGAGACCCAGCACTTC. Protein product: CASSPGIRQETQHF.

Many counts were recorded for this clonotype. The chain links TRBV11-2 to TRBJ2-3; D ambiguous. V dropped 2 bases and J dropped 0 bases, with 15 bases sitting between them. CDR3 length equals 17 residues. The germline gives CDR1 SGHAT, CDR2 FQNNGV. The CDR3 bases are TGTGCCAGCAGCTTAATGACCAGCTCCCTTAGCACAGATACGCAGTATTTT. It encodes CASSLMTSSLSTDTQYF.

This clonotype was counted at least ten times. With a much larger clone just one base away, this may be a read error. The genes are TRBV20-1 and TRBJ2-5; D is possibly TRBD2 (6 bases). The V gene's germline CDR1 is DFQATT and CDR2 SNEGSKA (reference sequence). The V and J ends lost 0 bases and 7 bases respectively, with 15 bases between them. The CDR3 loop spans 14 amino acids. CDR3 DNA: TGCAGTGCTAGAGATCCGGAGTCGGGAGCGACCCAGTACTTC. It translates to CSARDPESGATQYF.

Turning to this clonotype: The limits of the CDR3 on the DNA are not certain, so only TCRdb's listed CDR3 is given. V gene TRBV7-6 combines with J gene TRBJ2-7; the D call of TRBD1 is as the table states it, not checked on the DNA. The CDR3 spans 22 residues, counting both ends. CDR1 is SGHVS and CDR2 is FNYEAQ in the germline V gene. CDR3 sequence: CASSFYICSASGQGIGPYEQYF.

This chain joins TRBV7-9 and TRBJ2-3; a weak D match, TRBD1 (6 bases). The ends were cut back, 5 bases at V and 2 bases at J, with 14 bases in the middle. CDR3 length: 15 residues. CDR1 and CDR2 (germline): SEHNR, FQNEAQ (reference sequence). The CDR3 nucleotides are TGTGCCAGCAGCGCCGGGACAATTAACACAGATACGCAGTATTTT. It codes for CASSAGTINTDTQYF.

Ten or more counts support this clonotype. The chain combines TRBV7-9 with TRBJ1-4; perhaps TRBD1 as D (6 bases). The CDR3 length is 13 residues. CDR1 SEHNR and CDR2 FQNEAQ come from the germline V gene (reference sequence). V shed 1 base and J shed 7 bases, with 7 bases lying between them. The CDR3 DNA sequence: TGTGCCAGCAGCTTAGGGGGGCGTGAAAAACTGTTTTTT. Protein product: CASSLGGREKLFF.

The chain has TRBV6-1 and TRBJ1-2; 9 bases match TRBD1. V dropped 5 bases and J dropped 5; count of bases not matched to a gene: 12. The CDR3 contains 16 residues. CDR1 is MNHNS, CDR2 SASEGT, per germline. CDR3 sequence reads: CASSRQETGGGYGYTF. The CDR3 DNA reads TGTGCCAGCAGTCGACAAGAGACAGGGGGAGGTTATGGCTACACCTTC.

This clonotype was recorded at least ten times. V usage is TRBV7-8 and J usage is TRBJ2-6; TRBD2 might be the D (6 bases). The CDR3 has 22 amino acids. V was cut by 2 bases and J by 4 bases, with 30 bases left in between. Germline CDR1 and CDR2: SGHVS and FQNEAQ. The CDR3 spells CASSLLGRAARGLELGANVLTF. The CDR3, as DNA: TGTGCCAGCAGCTTATTGGGTAGGGCGGCGCGGGGCCTCGAGTTGGGGGCCAACGTCCTGACTTTC.

This clonotype has ten or more counts. This chain links TRBV3-1 with TRBJ2-7; D gene unclear. Germline V gives CDR1 LGHDT, CDR2 YNNKEL (reference sequence). The CDR3 runs to 12 residues. The V end lost 1 base, the J end lost 5 bases, and 6 bases lay between the germline ends. CDR3 nucleotides: TGTGCCAGCAGCCAAGGAAACCACGAGCAGTACTTC. The encoded protein is CASSQGNHEQYF.

This chain links TRBV29-1 with TRBJ2-1; 8 bases fit TRBD1. Germline V gene data show CDR1 as SQVTM and CDR2 as ANQGSEA. The V segment lost 4 bases and the J segment 4 bases; nucleotides outside the gene matches: 0. The CDR3 has 12 amino acids. CDR3 sequence (DNA): TGCAGCGTTGGACAGGGGTACAATGAGCAGTTCTTC. Encoded protein: CSVGQGYNEQFF.

This clonotype has ten or more counts. The rearrangement joins TRBV18 to TRBJ2-1; D gene unclear. The V end was cut by 6 bases, the J end by 5 bases, with 11 bases between. CDR3 length equals 13 residues. Germline V gene data show CDR1 as KGHSH and CDR2 as LQKENI. DNA for the CDR3: TGTGCCAGCTCGAGGTACGTCGACAATGAGCAGTTCTTC. As protein: CASSRYVDNEQFF. Variable domain in full (rest from reference TRBV18 and TRBJ2-1): NAGVMQNPRHLVRRRGQEARLRCSPMKGHSHVYWYRQLPEEGLKFMVYLQKENIIDESGMPKERFSAEFPKEGPSILRIQQVVRGDSAAYFCASSRYVDNEQFFGPGTRLTVL.

With regard to this clonotype: The conserved phenylalanine or tryptophan normally closing the CDR3 is absent here, so this likely arose from a read error. This chain connects TRBV10-3 to TRBJ2-3, with D perhaps matching TRBD1 or TRBD2 (5 bases each). Germline lookup yields CDR1 ENHRY and CDR2 SYGVKD. The CDR3 consists of 14 residues. The CDR3 loop reads CAISEPSGGDAQYS. As DNA, the CDR3 is TGTGCCATCAGTGAGCCTAGTGGGGGAGATGCGCAGTATTCT.

Many counts were recorded for this clonotype. The gene calls are TRBV4-1 and TRBJ2-5; 7 bases fit TRBD1. Germline V gene data show CDR1 as MGHRA and CDR2 as YSYEKL. The CDR3 covers 14 residues. Germline trimming cut 1 base from V and 4 bases from J; bases unmatched to any gene: 3. The CDR3 region is CASSQGQGVETQYF. CDR3 nucleotide sequence: TGCGCCAGCAGCCAAGGGCAGGGGGTAGAGACCCAGTACTTC.

The table lists this clonotype with many counts. This chain links TRBV2 with TRBJ2-1; TRBD1 matches at 10 bases. The germline CDR1 and CDR2 sequences are SNHLY and FYNNEI. The CDR3 spans 16 residues. V trimming: 6 bases; J trimming: 5 bases; junction bases outside the gene matches: 10. The CDR3 DNA sequence: TGTGCCAGCAGGCCCAACCGGGACAGGGGCCACAATGAGCAGTTCTTC. It codes for CASRPNRDRGHNEQFF.

Details on this clonotype: A read error is possible here, since a much larger clone lies one base away. The rearrangement links TRBV20-1 to TRBJ2-1, with 7 bases identical to TRBD1. Germline CDR1 is DFQATT and CDR2 is SNEGSKA (reference sequence). The CDR3 covers 11 residues. CDR3 nucleotide sequence: TGCAGTGCTATTACCGGGACAGCTTCGTCCTTC. The encoded protein is CSAITGTASSF.

This sequence joins TRBV18 and TRBJ2-3; 10 bases agree with TRBD1. Germline CDR1 is KGHSH and CDR2 is LQKENI. V was clipped by 4 bases and J by 6 bases; unmatched bases: 10. The CDR3 has 16 residues. DNA of the CDR3: TGTGCCAGCTCACTACCCGGGACAGGGGTTGGGGATACGCAGTATTTT. This translates into CASSLPGTGVGDTQYF.

The gene calls are TRBV6-5 and TRBJ2-7, with a possible D match to TRBD2 (6 bases). CDR1 is MNHEY and CDR2 is SVGAGI in the germline V gene. This CDR3 has 15 residues. The V and J ends lost 5 bases and 0 bases respectively, with 14 bases between them. The CDR3 bases are TGTGCCAGCAGTCCCAGGAGGGGCTCCTCCTACGAGCAGTACTTC. It yields the protein CASSPRRGSSYEQYF.

The gene calls are TRBV6-1 and TRBJ1-2, with 7 nucleotides matching TRBD1. Germline CDR1 reads MNHNS; CDR2 reads SASEGT. The length of the CDR3 is 15 residues. With V trimmed by 1 base and J by 4 bases, 6 bases remained unmatched. The CDR3 here is CASSEERQGLYGYTF. The CDR3 DNA follows: TGTGCCAGCAGTGAAGAAAGACAGGGACTCTATGGCTACACCTTC.